This T cell receptor (beta chain) stems from a study of molecular identifiers for immune sequencing clone quantification (dated by TCRdb to 2016 to 2019). Study-wide context: For a replicate experiment, the RNA from either about 20,000 or 100,000 naive CD8 T cells was divided into five aliquots, and four of those aliquots went on to sequencing. The study was a methods study using CD8 T cells to benchmark molecular-identifier clustering-based TCR repertoire sequencing (MIDCIRS) and TCR RNA copy counting. Results the study describes overall, beyond this receptor: In CMV-specific effector cells, over 99% of molecules were held by clones above 20 RNA copies, whereas under 1% of molecules were held by such clones in naive cells. The naive libraries included spiked-in Jurkat TCR RNA (about nine copies' worth), and this RNA is not part of the donor repertoire. The sizes of highly expanded clones could end up underestimated when identical TCR molecules share a barcode. Spiked-in Jurkat TCR RNA equal to a single cell's worth was reported to be detectable even within 1,100,000 naive CD8 T cells. When barcode sub-clustering was left out, chimeric consensus sequences inflated TCR diversity, with chimeras reaching as high as 47%. Modeling estimated about 3.3 recovered TCR RNA copies per cell, compared with about 10 by digital PCR, which implies about 30% capture efficiency.

Libraries of naive CD8 T cells were generated from about 20,000 to 1,000,000 sorted cells, with 10%, 30% or 50% of the purified RNA used. On a BD FACSAria II, naive CD8 T cells were FACS-sorted as CD8+CD4-CCR7+CD45RA+ and collected into RLT Plus buffer. To test detection sensitivity, Jurkat RNA equivalent to under 12 TCR copies was spiked into samples of about 19,000-1,000,000 naive CD8 T cells. CD8 T cells were enriched with RosetteSep CD8+ T Cell Enrichment Cocktail and Ficoll-Paque, followed by ACK red cell lysis. The library was prepared using PCR. Sequenced on an Illumina HiSeq 4000. Bulk TCR libraries were generated as previously described, with the TCR primers listed in Table S5 used. Total RNA was purified with the Qiagen AllPrep DNA/RNA kit. Before analysis, reads from multiple sequencing runs of the same library were pooled. Per the authors' processing: Reads were retained only if the reads had an exact TCR constant sequence, and the retained reads were trimmed to 150 nt and grouped according to their 12-nt molecular barcodes. Reads inside each barcode group were sub-clustered using a 15% Levenshtein threshold, and a quality-weighted consensus sequence was constructed for each RNA molecule. Non-functional sequences were removed, as were lower-count sequences one edit away from another. Barcode sub-clusters with fewer than 20% of the maximum read count were removed, based on fitting two negative binomial distributions. TCRdb reworked the public reads: Q25 trimming with fastp, MiXCR clone assembly, productive beta chains retained. Each record represents a unique CDR3 protein, reported with the most common genes and DNA among its rows. The V and J calls shown here were made by TCRdb, not taken from the authors' results. The sample table contains around 480,000 distinct CDR3 sequences; only one count was recorded for 20% to 25% of them. In total, the top ten clones hold around 0.84% of the sample.

The germline V gene (reference sequence) yields LGHDT for CDR1 and YNNKEL for CDR2. The CDR3 goes from the cysteine to the phenylalanine over 14 residues. The entry retains the CDR3 DNA only, 42 bases that are in frame from base 1. V is shortened by 1 base, J by 2 bases, and the region joining them spans 9 bases. This clonotype showed up many times. Its antigen remains unidentified. No much larger clonotype is one base removed from it; base qualities were not supplied. This sequence uses TRBV3-1 and TRBJ2-7; TRBD1 is a possible D gene, resting on 6 matching bases. Sequenced material: naive CD8+ T cells from blood, with Jurkat cell RNA spiked in. The cell subset or site label here, explained by the study, means: FACS-sorted CD8+CD4-CCR7+CD45RA+ naive T cells. This receptor was obtained from a human donor in good health. Some libraries in this study had Jurkat cell RNA spiked in. CDR3 region: CASSQGRGTYEQYF. The DNA is as follows: TGTGCCAGCAGCCAAGGCAGGGGCACCTACGAGCAGTACTTC.